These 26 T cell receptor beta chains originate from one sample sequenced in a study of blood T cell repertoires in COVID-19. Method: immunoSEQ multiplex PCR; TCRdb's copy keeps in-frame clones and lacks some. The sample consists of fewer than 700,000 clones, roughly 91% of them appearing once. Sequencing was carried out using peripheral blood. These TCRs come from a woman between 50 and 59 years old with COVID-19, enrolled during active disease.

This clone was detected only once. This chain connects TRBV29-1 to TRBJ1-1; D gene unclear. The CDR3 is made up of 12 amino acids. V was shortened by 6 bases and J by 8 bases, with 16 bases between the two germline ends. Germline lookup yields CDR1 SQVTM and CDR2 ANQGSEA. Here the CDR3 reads CSVFSVEPEAFF. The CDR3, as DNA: TGCAGCGTCTTCTCGGTAGAACCCGAAGCTTTCTTT.

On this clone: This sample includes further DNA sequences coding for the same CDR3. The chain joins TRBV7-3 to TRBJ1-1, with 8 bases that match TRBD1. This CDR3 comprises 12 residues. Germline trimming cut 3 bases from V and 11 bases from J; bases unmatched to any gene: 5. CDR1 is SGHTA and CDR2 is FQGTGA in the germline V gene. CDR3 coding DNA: TGTGCCAGCAGCTTCACAGGGGGTGAGGCTTTCTTT. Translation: CASSFTGGEAFF.

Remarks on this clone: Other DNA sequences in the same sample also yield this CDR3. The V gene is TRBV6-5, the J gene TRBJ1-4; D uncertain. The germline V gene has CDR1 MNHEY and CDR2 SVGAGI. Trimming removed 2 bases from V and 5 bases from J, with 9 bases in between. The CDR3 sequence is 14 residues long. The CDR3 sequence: CASSYGQLNEKLFF. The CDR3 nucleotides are TGTGCCAGCAGTTACGGGCAGCTGAATGAAAAACTGTTTTTT.

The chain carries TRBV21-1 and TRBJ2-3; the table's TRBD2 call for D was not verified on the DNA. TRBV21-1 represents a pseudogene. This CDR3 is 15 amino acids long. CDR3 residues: CASGDDGRGVDTQYF. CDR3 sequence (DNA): TGTGCCAGCGGGGACGACGGTCGGGGGGTAGATACGCAGTATTTT.

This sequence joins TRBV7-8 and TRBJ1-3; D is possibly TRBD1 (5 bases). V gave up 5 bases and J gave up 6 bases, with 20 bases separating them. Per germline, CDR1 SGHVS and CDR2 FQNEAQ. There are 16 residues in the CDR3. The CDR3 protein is CASSQRAGSGKNTIYF. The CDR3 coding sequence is TGTGCCAGCAGCCAAAGGGCAGGGTCAGGGAAAAACACCATATATTTT. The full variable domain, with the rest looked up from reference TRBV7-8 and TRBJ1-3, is GAGVSQSPRYKVAKRGQDVALRCDPISGHVSLFWYQQALGQGPEFLTYFQNEAQLDKSGLPSDRFFAERPEGSVSTLKIQRTQQEDSAVYLCASSQRAGSGKNTIYFGEGSWLTVV.

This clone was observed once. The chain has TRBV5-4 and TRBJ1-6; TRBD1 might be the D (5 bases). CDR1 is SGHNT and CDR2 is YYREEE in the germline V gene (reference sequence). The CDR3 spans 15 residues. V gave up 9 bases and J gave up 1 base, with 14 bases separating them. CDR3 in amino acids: CATTTGGSYNSPLHF. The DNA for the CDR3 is TGTGCCACCACTACGGGGGGATCCTATAATTCACCCCTCCACTTT.

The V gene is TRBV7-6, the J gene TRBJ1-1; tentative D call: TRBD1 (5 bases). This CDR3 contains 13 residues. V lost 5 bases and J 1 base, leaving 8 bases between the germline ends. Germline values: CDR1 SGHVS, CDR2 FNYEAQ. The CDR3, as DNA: TGTGCCAGCAGCGTTCAGGGGAACACTGAAGCTTTCTTT. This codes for CASSVQGNTEAFF.

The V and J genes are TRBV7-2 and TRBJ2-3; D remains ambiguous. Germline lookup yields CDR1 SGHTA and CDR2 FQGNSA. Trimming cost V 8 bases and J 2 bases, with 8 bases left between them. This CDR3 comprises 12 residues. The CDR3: CASGGYTDTQYF. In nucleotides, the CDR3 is TGTGCCAGCGGCGGATACACAGATACGCAGTATTTT.

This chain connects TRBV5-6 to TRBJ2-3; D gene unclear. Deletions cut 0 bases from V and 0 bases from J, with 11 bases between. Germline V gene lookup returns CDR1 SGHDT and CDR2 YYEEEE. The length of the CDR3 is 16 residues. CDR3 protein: CASSLVPGSSTDTQYF. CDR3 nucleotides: TGTGCCAGCAGCTTGGTTCCAGGCTCTAGCACAGATACGCAGTATTTT. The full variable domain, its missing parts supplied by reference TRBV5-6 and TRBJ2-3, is DAGVTQSPTHLIKTRGQQVTLRCSPKSGHDTVSWYQQALGQGPQFIFQYYEEEERQRGNFPDRFSGHQFPNYSSELNVNALLLGDSALYLCASSLVPGSSTDTQYFGPGTRLTVL.

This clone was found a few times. The CDR3 region is CASTTGGDEKLFF. CDR3 bases: TGCGCCAGCACTACAGGGGGCGATGAAAAACTGTTTTTT. The chain carries TRBV5-1 and TRBJ1-4, with 9 positions matching TRBD1. This CDR3 has 13 amino acids. Germline CDR1 and CDR2: SGHRS and YFSETQ. V dropped 6 bases and J dropped 6; count of bases not matched to a gene: 3.

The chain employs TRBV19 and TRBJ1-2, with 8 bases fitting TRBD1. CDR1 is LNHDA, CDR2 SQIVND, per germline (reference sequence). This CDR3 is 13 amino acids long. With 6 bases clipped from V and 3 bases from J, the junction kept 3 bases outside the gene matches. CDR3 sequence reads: CASSRGRDYGYTF. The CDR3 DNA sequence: TGTGCCAGTAGCAGGGGGCGAGACTATGGCTACACCTTC.

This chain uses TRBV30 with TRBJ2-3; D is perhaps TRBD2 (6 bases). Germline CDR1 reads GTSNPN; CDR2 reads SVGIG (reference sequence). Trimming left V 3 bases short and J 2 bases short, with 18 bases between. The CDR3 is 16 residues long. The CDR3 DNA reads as TGTGCCTGGAGCCTCAACGCCGGGACTTACACAGATACGCAGTATTTT. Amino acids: CAWSLNAGTYTDTQYF.

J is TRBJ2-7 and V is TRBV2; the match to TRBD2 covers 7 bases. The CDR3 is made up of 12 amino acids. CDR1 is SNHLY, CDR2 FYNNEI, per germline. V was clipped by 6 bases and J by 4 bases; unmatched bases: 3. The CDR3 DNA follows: TGTGCCAGCAGCCGGGAGGCTTACGAGCAGTACTTC. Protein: CASSREAYEQYF.

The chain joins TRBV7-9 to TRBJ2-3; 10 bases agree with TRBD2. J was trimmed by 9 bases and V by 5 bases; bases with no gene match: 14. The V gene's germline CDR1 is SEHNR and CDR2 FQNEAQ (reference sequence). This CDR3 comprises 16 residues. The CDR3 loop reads CASSPRELAGVGTQYF. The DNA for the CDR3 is TGTGCCAGCAGCCCTCGTGAGCTAGCGGGGGTAGGGACGCAGTATTTT.

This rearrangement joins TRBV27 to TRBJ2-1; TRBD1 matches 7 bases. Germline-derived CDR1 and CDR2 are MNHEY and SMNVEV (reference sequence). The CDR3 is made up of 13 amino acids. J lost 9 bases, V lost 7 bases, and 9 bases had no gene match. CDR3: CASTPTGWVEQFF. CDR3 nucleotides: TGTGCCAGCACCCCGACAGGGTGGGTTGAGCAGTTCTTC.

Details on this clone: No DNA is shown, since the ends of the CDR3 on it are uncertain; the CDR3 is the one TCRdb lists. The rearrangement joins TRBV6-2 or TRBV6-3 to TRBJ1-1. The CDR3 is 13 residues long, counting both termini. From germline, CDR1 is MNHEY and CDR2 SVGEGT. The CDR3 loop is CASSSSRSTEAFF.

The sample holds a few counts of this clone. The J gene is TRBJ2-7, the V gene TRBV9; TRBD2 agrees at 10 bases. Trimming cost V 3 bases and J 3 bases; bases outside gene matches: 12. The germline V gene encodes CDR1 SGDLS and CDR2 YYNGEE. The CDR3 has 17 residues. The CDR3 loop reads CASSAGEGLAGGYEQYF. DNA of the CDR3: TGTGCCAGCAGCGCCGGTGAAGGGTTAGCGGGGGGCTACGAGCAGTACTTC.

The CDR3 region has the DNA TGTGCCAGCAGTGAGGTTGGTCTAGCGGGGGGACGAGTAAATGAGCAGTTCTTC. Amino acids: CASSEVGLAGGRVNEQFF. This chain links TRBV6-4 with TRBJ2-1, with 11 positions matching TRBD2. The CDR3 sequence is 18 residues long. Germline CDR1 and CDR2: MRHNA and SNTAGT. The junction had 14 bases not matched to a gene; V was cut back by 3 bases and J by 7 bases.

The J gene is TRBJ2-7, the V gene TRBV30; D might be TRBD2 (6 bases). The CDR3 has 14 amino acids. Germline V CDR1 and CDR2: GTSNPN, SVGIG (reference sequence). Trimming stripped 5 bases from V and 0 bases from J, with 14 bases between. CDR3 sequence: CAWDAGGSSYEQYF. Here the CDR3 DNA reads TGTGCCTGGGATGCTGGGGGGAGCTCCTACGAGCAGTACTTC. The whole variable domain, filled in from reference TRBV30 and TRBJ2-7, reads SQTIHQWPATLVQPVGSPLSLECTVEGTSNPNLYWYRQAAGRGLQLLFYSVGIGQISSEVPQNLSASRPQDRQFILSSKKLLLSDSGFYLCAWDAGGSSYEQYFGPGTRLTVT.

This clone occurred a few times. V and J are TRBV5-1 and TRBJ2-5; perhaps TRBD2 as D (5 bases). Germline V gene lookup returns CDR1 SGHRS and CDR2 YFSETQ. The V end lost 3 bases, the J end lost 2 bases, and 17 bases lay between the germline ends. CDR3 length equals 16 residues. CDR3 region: CASSSPGIGVQETQYF. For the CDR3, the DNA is TGCGCCAGCAGCTCGCCGGGGATCGGGGTGCAAGAGACCCAGTACTTC.

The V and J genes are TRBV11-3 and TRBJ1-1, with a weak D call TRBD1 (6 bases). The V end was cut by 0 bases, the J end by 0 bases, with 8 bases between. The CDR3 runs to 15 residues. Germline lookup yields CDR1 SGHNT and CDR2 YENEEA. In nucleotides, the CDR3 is TGTGCCAGCAGCTTAGATACAGGGTTGAACACTGAAGCTTTCTTT. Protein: CASSLDTGLNTEAFF.

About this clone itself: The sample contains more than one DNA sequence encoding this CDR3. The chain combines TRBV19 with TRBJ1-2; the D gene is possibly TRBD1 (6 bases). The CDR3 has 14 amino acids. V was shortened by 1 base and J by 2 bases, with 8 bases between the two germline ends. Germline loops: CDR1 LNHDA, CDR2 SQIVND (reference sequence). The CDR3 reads CASSIGRGNYGYTF. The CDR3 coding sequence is TGTGCCAGTAGTATAGGCAGGGGAAACTATGGCTACACCTTC.

The CDR3 is CASNSGLNYEQYF. The DNA for the CDR3 is TGTGCCTCTAACTCAGGCCTTAACTACGAGCAGTACTTC. The chain uses TRBV7-9 and TRBJ2-7; unclear D gene. CDR1 is SEHNR, CDR2 FQNEAQ, per germline (reference sequence). The V end was cut by 11 bases, the J end by 3 bases, with 17 bases between. The CDR3 length is 13 residues.

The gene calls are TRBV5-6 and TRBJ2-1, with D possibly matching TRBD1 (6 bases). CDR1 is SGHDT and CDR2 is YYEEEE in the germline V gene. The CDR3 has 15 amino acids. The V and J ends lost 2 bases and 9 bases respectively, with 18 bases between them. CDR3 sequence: CASSLLDRMIGEQFF. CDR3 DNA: TGTGCCAGCAGCTTATTAGACAGGATGATAGGTGAGCAGTTCTTC.

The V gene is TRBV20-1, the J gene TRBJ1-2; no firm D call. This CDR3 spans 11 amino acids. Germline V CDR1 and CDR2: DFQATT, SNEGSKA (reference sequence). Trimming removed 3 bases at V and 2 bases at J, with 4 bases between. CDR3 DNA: TGCAGTGCTAGCCTGAACTATGGCTACACCTTC. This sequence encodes CSASLNYGYTF.

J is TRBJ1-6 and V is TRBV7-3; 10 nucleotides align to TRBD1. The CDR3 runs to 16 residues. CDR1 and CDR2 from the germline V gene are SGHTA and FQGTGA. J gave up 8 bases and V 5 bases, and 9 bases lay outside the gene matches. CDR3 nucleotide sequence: TGTGCCAGCAGCCCGCAAGGACAGGGGGATTATTCACCCCTCCACTTT. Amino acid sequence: CASSPQGQGDYSPLHF.